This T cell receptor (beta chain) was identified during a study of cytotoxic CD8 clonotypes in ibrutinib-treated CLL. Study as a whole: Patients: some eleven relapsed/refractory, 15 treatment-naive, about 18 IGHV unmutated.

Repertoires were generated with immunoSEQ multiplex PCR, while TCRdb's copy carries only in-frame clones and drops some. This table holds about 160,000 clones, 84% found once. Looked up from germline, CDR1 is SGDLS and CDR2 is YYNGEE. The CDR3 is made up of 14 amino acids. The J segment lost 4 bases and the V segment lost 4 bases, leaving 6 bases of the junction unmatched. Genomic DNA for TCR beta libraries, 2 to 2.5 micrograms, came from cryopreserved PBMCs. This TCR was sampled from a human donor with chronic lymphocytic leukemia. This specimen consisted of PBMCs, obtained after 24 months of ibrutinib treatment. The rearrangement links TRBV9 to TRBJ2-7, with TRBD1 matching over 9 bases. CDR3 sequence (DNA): TGTGCCAGCAGCCCGGGACAGGGAGGGTACGAGCAGTACTTC. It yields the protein CASSPGQGGYEQYF.